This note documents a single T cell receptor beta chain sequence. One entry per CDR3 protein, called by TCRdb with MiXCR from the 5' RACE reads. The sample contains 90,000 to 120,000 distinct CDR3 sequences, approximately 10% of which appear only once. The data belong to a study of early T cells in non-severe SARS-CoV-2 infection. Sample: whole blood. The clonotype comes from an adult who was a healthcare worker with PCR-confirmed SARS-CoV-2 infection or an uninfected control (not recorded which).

The CDR3 DNA sequence: TGTGCCAGCAGTCCCTCAATGGGACATAACACTGAAGCTTTCTTT. Its protein product is CASSPSMGHNTEAFF. The chain uses TRBV12-3 or TRBV12-4 and TRBJ1-1, with D perhaps matching TRBD1 (6 bases). V was cut by 5 bases and J by 2 bases, with 15 bases left in between. This CDR3 has 15 amino acids.